This TCR beta chain was obtained from a study of blood T cell repertoires in COVID-19. About the study: The analysed material was cDNA or gDNA that came from T cells, B-cell-depleted T cells, or PBMCs.

Germline V CDR1 and CDR2: MNHEY, SMNVEV (reference sequence). This CDR3 region has 15 residues. V lost 6 bases, J lost 6 bases, and 9 bases stayed unmatched. Clones were read by immunoSEQ multiplex PCR, and TCRdb kept only the in-frame ones, dropping some. Of about 260,000 clones listed, approximately 86% are singletons. The chain recombines TRBV27 with TRBJ2-7, with TRBD1 matching 12 bases. The clonotype was recovered from a man aged 25-45 years with active or convalescent COVID-19. Sequenced: peripheral blood. The CDR3 nucleotides read TGTGCCAGCAGCCTATCCGGGACAGGGGGCGGCGAGCAGTACTTC. Encoded protein: CASSLSGTGGGEQYF.